This TCR beta chain was found in a study of T cells after yellow fever vaccination. Study in general: Some fractions had low cell numbers, and these were prepared with SMART-Seq v4 Ultra Low Input.

Study results and limitations: Detected again after the booster were most primary-vaccination clones, at 95% to 98% CD4 and 80% to 90% CD8.

Germline V gene data show CDR1 as SGHAT and CDR2 as FQNNGV. The CDR3 runs 14 residues. V lost 5 bases to trimming and J lost 9 bases; unmatched junction nucleotides: 12. One entry per CDR3 protein results from TCRdb running MiXCR on the 5' RACE reads. Of around 350,000 distinct CDR3 sequences listed, approximately 10% were seen once; the top ten hold roughly 18%. On this clonotype itself: The antigen remains unidentified.

The receptor was derived from a young man who received the YFV17D yellow fever vaccine. The sample here was PBMCs, taken on the day of the first yellow fever vaccination. The chain joins TRBV11-2 to TRBJ2-5; 7 nucleotides match TRBD2. For the CDR3, the DNA is TGTGCCAGCAGCGGGCCGGGACTACCGTATCCCCAGTACTTC. Its protein is CASSGPGLPYPQYF.